The clone carrying this TCR beta chain was recorded once. The antigen is not known. This specimen comes from a study of memory CD4+ T cells and cytomegalovirus serostatus. Study details: Donors were healthy Belgian adults, several CMV seropositive and 20 to 30 seronegative. Findings of the study overall: Each of approximately 69 CMV-associated TCRbeta sequences occurred in one to five individuals.

The sort gate was single viable CD3+CD4+CD8-CD45RO+ cells for memory CD4+ T cells. Here immunoSEQ multiplex PCR was the method, and the copy in TCRdb shows in-frame clones only, minus some. The sample lists about 92,000 clones; under 90% were seen once. The CDR3 is 14 amino acids. Germline CDR1 and CDR2: SGHDT and YYEEEE. J gave up 3 bases and V 2 bases, and 1 base lay outside the gene matches. The sequencing sample was made of memory CD4+ T cells from blood. This receptor was identified in an adult in good health and CMV-seropositive. This sequence joins TRBV5-6 and TRBJ2-5; 10 bases map to TRBD1. The CDR3 spells CASSFGTGEETQYF. The DNA of the CDR3 is TGTGCCAGCAGCTTTGGGACAGGGGAAGAGACCCAGTACTTC.